Below are 28 T cell receptor beta chains sequenced from a single sample in a study of blood T cells in healthy people across ages. A second PCR of about 6 to 11 cycles used a sample-barcoded 5' primer and a J-beta primer mix. TCRdb called the 5' RACE reads again in MiXCR, with one record for every CDR3 protein. The sample yields over 950,000 distinct CDR3 sequences, roughly 51% seen once. The sample comprised blood. These receptors all stem from a woman aged 60-75 years in good health.

The chain joins TRBV27 to TRBJ1-1; no firm D call. Germline CDR1 and CDR2: MNHEY and SMNVEV (reference sequence). The germline V and J ends were trimmed by 3 bases and 1 base, with 6 bases remaining between them. The CDR3 has 13 amino acids. CDR3: CASSFEANTEAFF. The CDR3 DNA follows: TGTGCCAGCAGTTTCGAGGCGAACACTGAAGCTTTCTTT.

The rearrangement uses TRBV18 and TRBJ1-5; no firm D call. The CDR3 covers 16 residues. The germline V and J ends were trimmed by 0 bases and 7 bases, with 16 bases remaining between them. The V gene's germline CDR1 is KGHSH and CDR2 LQKENI. CDR3 amino acids: CASSPPDGPGGQPQHF. CDR3 in DNA: TGTGCCAGCTCACCACCCGACGGACCCGGTGGACAGCCCCAGCATTTT.

This clonotype was detected a few times. The chain couples TRBV5-1 to TRBJ1-1, with D perhaps TRBD1 (5 bases). Germline CDR1 is SGHRS and CDR2 is YFSETQ. The CDR3 spans 14 residues. V shed 4 bases and J shed 4 bases, with 14 bases lying between them. CDR3 sequence: CASSPGPQSTEAFF. As DNA, the CDR3 is TGCGCCAGCAGCCCGGGACCCCAGAGCACTGAAGCTTTCTTT.

The chain couples TRBV20-1 to TRBJ2-5; 11 bases map to TRBD2. This CDR3 has 14 residues. V lost 5 bases to trimming and J lost 9 bases; unmatched junction nucleotides: 11. Germline-derived CDR1 and CDR2 are DFQATT and SNEGSKA (reference sequence). CDR3: CSAQSRPGLAAQYF. CDR3 nucleotides: TGCAGTGCTCAGTCTCGACCGGGACTAGCGGCCCAGTACTTC.

About this clonotype itself: Germline is not matched at one junction end, which may reflect a read error. The V call is TRBV6-2 or TRBV6-3, the J call TRBJ2-5, with a possible D match to TRBD2 (5 bases). The CDR3 is made up of 14 amino acids. Germline V CDR1 and CDR2: MNHEY, SVGEGT. The CDR3 region is CASSYGSLSETQYF. The DNA of the CDR3 is TGTGCCAGTAGTTATGGGAGCTTGTCGGAGACCCAGTACTTC.

V and J are TRBV12-3 or TRBV12-4 and TRBJ2-1, with D unresolved. The CDR3 has 12 amino acids. V dropped 5 bases and J dropped 4 bases, with 6 bases sitting between them. CDR3 loop: CASSKEYNEQFF. The CDR3 bases are TGTGCCAGCAGTAAAGAGTACAATGAGCAGTTCTTC.

This clonotype was counted only a few times. The CDR3 is CASSQGRVRETQYF. CDR3 nucleotide sequence: TGCGCCAGCAGCCAAGGTCGGGTTCGAGAGACCCAGTACTTC. The chain uses TRBV4-3 and TRBJ2-5, with D hard to call. This CDR3 region has 14 residues. Trimming pared 1 base from V and 4 bases from J, leaving 10 bases between. Germline V gene data show CDR1 as LGHNA and CDR2 as YSLEER.

This clonotype was counted a single time. The chain's CDR3 is CASSVGTAGREQYF. The CDR3 nucleotides read TGCGCCAGCAGCGTCGGGACGGCCGGCCGCGAGCAGTACTTC. The chain joins TRBV5-1 to TRBJ2-7; D may be TRBD1 or TRBD2 (5 bases each). The CDR3 runs to 14 residues. The ends were cut back, 4 bases at V and 6 bases at J, with 17 bases in the middle. Germline V gene data show CDR1 as SGHRS and CDR2 as YFSETQ.

The chain links TRBV28 to TRBJ1-2; possibly TRBD1 for D (5 bases). The germline CDR1 and CDR2 sequences are MDHEN and SYDVKM. The V and J ends lost 3 bases and 7 bases respectively, with 12 bases between them. The CDR3 contains 13 residues. CDR3 loop: CASSFLRDAGYTF. CDR3 nucleotide sequence: TGTGCCAGCAGTTTTCTCCGGGACGCTGGCTACACCTTC.

This clonotype was recorded a few times. The chain has TRBV29-1 and TRBJ2-1, with 7 bases lining up with TRBD1. Trimming cost V 4 bases and J 10 bases; bases outside gene matches: 10. This CDR3 is 13 amino acids long. Germline-derived CDR1 and CDR2 are SQVTM and ANQGSEA. The CDR3 reads CSVVRGLSEEQFF. For the CDR3, the DNA is TGCAGCGTTGTCAGGGGGTTATCGGAGGAGCAGTTCTTC.

The V gene is TRBV29-1, the J gene TRBJ1-5; no clear D. Germline V lookup: CDR1 SQVTM, CDR2 ANQGSEA. This CDR3 spans 14 amino acids. Between the trimmed V and J ends, which lost 4 bases and 4 bases, there was a span of 14 bases. CDR3 nucleotides: TGCAGCGTTGTTGCCGGGAATGGGAATCAGCCCCAGCATTTT. This sequence encodes CSVVAGNGNQPQHF.

J is TRBJ2-5 and V is TRBV7-2; tentative D call: TRBD2 (5 bases). Near its end, the DNA agrees better with TRBJ2-1, so the J call may be wrong. Germline lookup yields CDR1 SGHTA and CDR2 FQGNSA. CDR3 length: 11 amino acids. CDR3 residues: CASSIGLKQFF. The CDR3 DNA follows: TGTGCCAGCAGCATCGGACTGAAGCAGTTCTTC.

The rearrangement links TRBV12-3 or TRBV12-4 to TRBJ2-7; 7 positions agree with TRBD2. The junction had 17 bases not matched to a gene; V was cut back by 6 bases and J by 9 bases. The CDR3 has 15 amino acids. The CDR3 spells CASSPGYGRSTGQYF. CDR3 DNA sequence: TGTGCCAGCAGCCCCGGTTACGGGAGGTCTACCGGGCAGTACTTC.

The chain carries TRBV7-2 and TRBJ2-5; TRBD1 might be the D (6 bases). The CDR3 spans 15 residues. V was cut by 0 bases and J by 5 bases, with 13 bases left in between. Germline CDR1 reads SGHTA; CDR2 reads FQGNSA. Here the CDR3 reads CASSLAGAVWETQYF. The CDR3 DNA sequence: TGTGCCAGCAGCTTAGCGGGGGCGGTTTGGGAGACCCAGTACTTC.

This clonotype showed up just a few times. V gene TRBV20-1 combines with J gene TRBJ2-7; TRBD1 matches at 9 bases. This CDR3 is 13 amino acids long. The germline gives CDR1 DFQATT, CDR2 SNEGSKA (reference sequence). Trimming cost V 4 bases and J 3 bases; bases outside gene matches: 4. CDR3 amino acids: CSATNRGHYEQYF. The CDR3 nucleotides are TGCAGTGCTACGAACAGGGGGCACTACGAGCAGTACTTC.

The chain couples TRBV7-2 to TRBJ2-1; D not certain. V dropped 5 bases and J dropped 3 bases, with 14 bases sitting between them. The CDR3 is 15 amino acids. Germline assignment: CDR1 SGHTA and CDR2 FQGNSA. CDR3 in DNA: TGTGCCAGCAGCAGCCGGGCCCTACTCTACAATGAGCAGTTCTTC. It is translated as CASSSRALLYNEQFF.

The chain has TRBV4-3 and TRBJ2-5; the D gene is possibly TRBD1 (6 bases). Deletions cut 0 bases from V and 13 bases from J, with 21 bases between. The CDR3 runs 15 residues. Germline V gene data show CDR1 as LGHNA and CDR2 as YSLEER. The DNA for the CDR3 is TGCGCCAGCAGCCAAGATTCGGGACAAGGCTACGAGCGGTACTTC. It codes for CASSQDSGQGYERYF.

This sequence joins TRBV28 and TRBJ1-6; D gene ambiguous. The CDR3 covers 13 residues. V lost 8 bases to trimming and J lost 5 bases, with 10 bases between them. Germline V gene data show CDR1 as MDHEN and CDR2 as SYDVKM. The CDR3 is CASGSANNSPLHF. The CDR3 nucleotides read TGTGCCAGCGGTTCAGCAAATAATTCACCCCTCCACTTT.

The gene calls are TRBV15 and TRBJ2-1; D not certain. The CDR3 spans 16 residues. V was cut by 2 bases and J by 4 bases, with 15 bases left in between. Germline V gene data show CDR1 as LNHNV and CDR2 as YYDKDF (reference sequence). CDR3 nucleotide sequence: TGTGCCACCAGCAGAAGGAGCTTCCTGGGATACAATGAGCAGTTCTTC. Residues: CATSRRSFLGYNEQFF.

This clonotype was counted a few times. The V and J genes are TRBV27 and TRBJ1-4; no definite D call. The germline V gene encodes CDR1 MNHEY and CDR2 SMNVEV (reference sequence). CDR3 length: 14 residues. V was cut by 4 bases and J by 2 bases, with 8 bases left in between. This CDR3 reads CASSSRSTNEKLFF. CDR3 bases: TGTGCCAGCAGTTCCAGAAGCACTAATGAAAAACTGTTTTTT.

V usage is TRBV28 and J usage is TRBJ2-7, with 14 bases that match TRBD2. The CDR3 has 15 residues. Looked up from germline, CDR1 is MDHEN and CDR2 is SYDVKM. V was pared by 7 bases and J by 9 bases, with 11 bases of the junction left unmatched. Written as DNA, the CDR3 is TGTGCCAGCACCCCACGACTAGCGGGAGGGCCATCGCAGTACTTC. Translating it yields CASTPRLAGGPSQYF.

This clonotype was counted between two and nine times. This chain connects TRBV29-1 to TRBJ1-5, with a weak D call TRBD1 (6 bases). The germline V and J ends were trimmed by 4 bases and 5 bases, with 12 bases remaining between them. The CDR3 has 13 amino acids. Germline V gives CDR1 SQVTM, CDR2 ANQGSEA. Here the CDR3 reads CSVGTDRDQPQHF. The CDR3 DNA follows: TGCAGCGTTGGGACAGATCGGGATCAGCCCCAGCATTTT.

V is TRBV2 and J is TRBJ1-2, with D perhaps TRBD1 (6 bases). This CDR3 contains 15 residues. V lost 3 bases to trimming and J lost 8 bases, with 19 bases between them. The germline CDR1 and CDR2 sequences are SNHLY and FYNNEI. The CDR3, as DNA: TGTGCCAGCAGTGACCAGGGGTCGGGTGATGGGGGCTACACCTTC. Protein product: CASSDQGSGDGGYTF.

The chain recombines TRBV28 with TRBJ2-7; the match to TRBD1 covers 10 bases. V was pared by 4 bases and J by 6 bases, with 6 bases of the junction left unmatched. The CDR3 totals 14 residues. In germline, CDR1 is MDHEN, CDR2 SYDVKM. CDR3 protein: CASSYRQGATEQYF. The CDR3 region has the DNA TGTGCCAGCAGTTATAGACAGGGGGCGACCGAGCAGTACTTC.

This chain uses TRBV7-2 with TRBJ2-7; D might be TRBD1 (6 bases). The CDR3 runs to 13 residues. Germline CDR1 SGHTA, CDR2 FQGNSA. V was trimmed by 5 bases and J by 6 bases, leaving 14 bases between them. The CDR3 coding sequence is TGTGCCAGCAGCCCAAACACAGGGCCCGAGCAGTACTTC. Translation gives CASSPNTGPEQYF.

Concerning this clonotype itself: This sequence may be a read error, since a much larger clone differs from it by one base. V and J are TRBV29-1 and TRBJ2-4, with D perhaps given as TRBD1 or TRBD2 (5 bases each). This CDR3 is built from 12 residues. Germline values: CDR1 SQVTM, CDR2 ANQGSEA. With 7 bases removed from V and 9 bases from J, the gap between germline ends came to 16 bases. CDR3 in DNA: TGCAGCGCTGTGGGGGATTTGACCATTCAGTACTTC. This sequence encodes CSAVGDLTIQYF.

The chain carries TRBV28 and TRBJ1-5; D is unresolved. Germline loops: CDR1 MDHEN, CDR2 SYDVKM. The germline V and J ends were trimmed by 5 bases and 9 bases, with 20 bases remaining between them. CDR3 length equals 15 residues. DNA of the CDR3: TGTGCCAGCAGTCAAGGTCGGTCAGGAATTTGGCCCCAGCATTTT. Its protein product is CASSQGRSGIWPQHF.

This clonotype was seen more than once but under ten times. V is TRBV6-5 and J is TRBJ1-5, with 7 bases matching TRBD1. V was clipped by 2 bases and J by 3 bases; unmatched bases: 4. The CDR3 runs to 15 residues. CDR1 is MNHEY, CDR2 SVGAGI, per germline. CDR3 sequence reads: CASSYTTGFNQPQHF. The CDR3 bases are TGTGCCAGCAGTTACACGACAGGGTTCAATCAGCCCCAGCATTTT.